The source of this TCR beta chain is a study of blood T cell repertoires in COVID-19. Trimming took 0 bases from V and 6 from J; bases not matched to a gene: 8. This CDR3 is 17 amino acids long. The germline CDR1 and CDR2 sequences are SGHTA and FQGNSA. During the 2 weeks before they entered the study, exposed participants had met someone with a PCR-confirmed or clinician-diagnosed COVID-19 case. Source study methods: Cell counts per sample came from amplifying reference gene primers. This table comes from immunoSEQ multiplex PCR, and its TCRdb copy is limited to in-frame clones, with some not included. The V and J calls and clone size are taken from that table; D and trimming were inferred from the DNA. Among hundreds of thousands of clones listed, around 80% were seen once.

This rearrangement joins TRBV7-2 to TRBJ2-2, with TRBD2 matching 9 bases. The sequence came from a man aged 35 to 55 who had been exposed to COVID-19. Sequenced material: PBMCs or T cells enriched from blood (not recorded which). CDR3 sequence: CASSLAGLAGAAGELFF. CDR3 bases: TGTGCCAGCAGCTTAGCGGGGTTAGCGGGAGCTGCCGGGGAGCTGTTTTTT. Using reference TRBV7-2 and TRBJ2-2 for the parts outside the CDR3, the full variable domain is GAGVSQSPSNKVTEKGKDVELRCDPISGHTALYWYRQSLGQGLEFLIYFQGNSAPDKSGLPSDRFSAERTGGSVSTLTIQRTQQEDSAVYLCASSLAGLAGAAGELFFGEGSRLTVL.